These 24 T cell receptor beta chains were all obtained from the same sample, sequenced in a study of technical replicates of blood from a handful of donors. The method was immunoSEQ multiplex PCR; TCRdb's version includes in-frame clones alone and lacks a portion of them. The table has over 75,000 clones, approximately 97% seen once. Sequenced material: T cells isolated from PBMCs. The receptors derive from a human donor in good health.

The gene calls are TRBV6-5 and TRBJ1-5; D may be TRBD1 (5 bases). The germline V gene has CDR1 MNHEY and CDR2 SVGAGI. Trimming took 6 bases from V and 5 from J, leaving 17 bases between them. The CDR3 has 15 amino acids. CDR3 amino acids: CASSQWGRIDQPQHF. For the CDR3, the DNA is TGTGCCAGCAGCCAATGGGGCAGGATTGATCAGCCCCAGCATTTT.

This sequence joins TRBV18 and TRBJ2-6; perhaps TRBD2 as D (7 bases). Germline V gene lookup returns CDR1 KGHSH and CDR2 LQKENI. Trimming cost V 0 bases and J 0 bases, with 12 bases left between them. This CDR3 region has 18 residues. Here the CDR3 reads CASSPPRGLASGANVLTF. In nucleotides, the CDR3 is TGTGCCAGCTCACCACCGCGGGGGCTGGCCTCTGGGGCCAACGTCCTGACTTTC.

The chain is built from TRBV5-1 and TRBJ1-1, with no clear D. CDR1 is SGHRS and CDR2 is YFSETQ in the germline V gene. V was trimmed by 4 bases and J by 0 bases, leaving 10 bases between them. CDR3 size: 14 residues. The CDR3 sequence is CASSPLPMNTEAFF. CDR3 sequence (DNA): TGCGCCAGCAGCCCACTACCCATGAACACTGAAGCTTTCTTT.

The chain carries TRBV30 and TRBJ1-3; the D is unclear. The CDR3 extends over 13 amino acids. V was trimmed by 5 bases and J by 0 bases, leaving 8 bases between them. The germline CDR1 and CDR2 sequences are GTSNPN and SVGIG (reference sequence). CDR3 DNA: TGTGCCTGGCACGTCAGCTCTGGAAACACCATATATTTT. It codes for CAWHVSSGNTIYF.

The gene calls are TRBV15 and TRBJ2-3; tentative D call: TRBD2 (5 bases). CDR1 LNHNV and CDR2 YYDKDF come from the germline V gene (reference sequence). V was clipped by 1 base and J by 7 bases, with 9 bases between them. CDR3 size: 13 residues. CDR3 in amino acids: CATSRALAYTQYF. CDR3 DNA sequence: TGTGCCACCAGCAGAGCCCTAGCATATACGCAGTATTTT.

This clone was seen a few times. This chain joins TRBV30 and TRBJ2-5, with D hard to call. The CDR3 sequence is 12 residues long. Germline CDR1 GTSNPN, CDR2 SVGIG (reference sequence). Trimming left V 2 bases short and J 0 bases short, with 4 bases between. The CDR3 is CAWSFNQETQYF. CDR3 DNA sequence: TGTGCCTGGAGTTTCAACCAAGAGACCCAGTACTTC.

This chain uses TRBV19 with TRBJ2-6, with D unclear. Per the germline V gene, CDR1 is LNHDA and CDR2 is SQIVND (reference sequence). The CDR3 runs to 15 residues. Trimming stripped 7 bases from V and 0 bases from J, with 10 bases between. Here the CDR3 DNA reads TGTGCCAGTACCGGGTCACTCTCTGGGGCCAACGTCCTGACTTTC. Protein: CASTGSLSGANVLTF.

The rearrangement uses TRBV5-1 and TRBJ1-4, with TRBD1 as a possible D gene (5 bases). Looked up from germline, CDR1 is SGHRS and CDR2 is YFSETQ. The CDR3 runs to 14 residues. The ends were cut back, 5 bases at V and 8 bases at J, with 16 bases in the middle. CDR3 amino acids: CASRRDSDGEKLFF. The CDR3 DNA follows: TGCGCCAGCAGGAGAGACAGCGATGGGGAAAAACTGTTTTTT.

Only one count was recorded for this clone. V and J are TRBV4-2 and TRBJ1-2; the match to TRBD1 covers 9 bases. Trimming at V came to 0 bases and at J to 8 bases, leaving 4 bases not matched to a gene. This CDR3 is 14 amino acids long. The germline V gene has CDR1 LGHNA and CDR2 YNFKEQ. CDR3 bases: TGTGCCAGCAGCCAAGAAGGACAGGGGCTGGGCTACACCTTC. Protein: CASSQEGQGLGYTF.

The chain couples TRBV7-2 to TRBJ2-7, with a possible D match to TRBD2 (5 bases). The V end lost 2 bases, the J end lost 4 bases, and 21 bases lay between the germline ends. The CDR3 runs to 17 residues. From germline, CDR1 is SGHTA and CDR2 FQGNSA. CDR3 coding DNA: TGTGCCAGCAGCTTAAGGATTGGAGGTATAGCTCATTACGAGCAGTACTTC. Translation: CASSLRIGGIAHYEQYF.

This chain joins TRBV27 and TRBJ2-6; possibly TRBD2 for D (5 bases). This CDR3 is 17 amino acids long. The germline V gene has CDR1 MNHEY and CDR2 SMNVEV (reference sequence). Trimming removed 2 bases from V and 3 bases from J, with 14 bases in between. The CDR3 loop is CASSLRGFGDGANVLTF. In DNA, the CDR3 is TGTGCCAGCAGTTTACGGGGATTCGGGGATGGGGCCAACGTCCTGACTTTC.

This chain uses TRBV14 with TRBJ1-2; TRBD1 is a possible D gene (5 bases). The CDR3 has 13 amino acids. Germline assignment: CDR1 SGHDN and CDR2 FVKESK. Trimming cost V 1 base and J 3 bases, with 6 bases left between them. CDR3 sequence: CASSQGQYYGYTF. The CDR3, as DNA: TGTGCCAGCAGCCAAGGACAGTACTATGGCTACACCTTC.

The chain joins TRBV6-1 to TRBJ2-3, with D tentatively TRBD1 (5 bases). Looked up from germline, CDR1 is MNHNS and CDR2 is SASEGT. The CDR3 totals 16 residues. Trimming removed 3 bases at V and 2 bases at J, with 15 bases between. The CDR3 coding sequence is TGTGCCAGCAGTGATTGGGGCAGACCCAACACAGATACGCAGTATTTT. This sequence encodes CASSDWGRPNTDTQYF.

The chain recombines TRBV9 with TRBJ2-7; weak D call: TRBD1 (6 bases). V was trimmed by 4 bases and J by 9 bases, leaving 17 bases between them. This CDR3 region has 13 residues. Germline CDR1 and CDR2: SGDLS and YYNGEE. CDR3 amino acids: CASSYNPGHLQYF. DNA of the CDR3: TGTGCCAGCAGCTACAATCCGGGACACTTGCAGTACTTC.

The chain couples TRBV7-2 to TRBJ2-7, with 8 positions matching TRBD1. The V segment lost 0 bases and the J segment 3 bases; nucleotides outside the gene matches: 4. This CDR3 is 15 amino acids long. The germline V gene encodes CDR1 SGHTA and CDR2 FQGNSA. CDR3 in amino acids: CASSLAQTGDYEQYF. Here the CDR3 DNA reads TGTGCCAGCAGCTTAGCGCAGACAGGGGACTACGAGCAGTACTTC.

This clone was seen a few times. The CDR3, as DNA: TGTGCCAGTAGAAAACAGGGATCTGAAGCTTTCTTT. Its protein is CASRKQGSEAFF. The genes are TRBV19 and TRBJ1-1, with D possibly being TRBD1 (6 bases). V was clipped by 6 bases and J by 6 bases, with 11 bases between them. Germline V gives CDR1 LNHDA, CDR2 SQIVND (reference sequence). The CDR3 runs to 12 residues.

This clone was observed once. The V call is TRBV29-1, the J call TRBJ1-1; D is ambiguous. The length of the CDR3 is 13 residues. V was trimmed by 3 bases and J by 4 bases, leaving 12 bases between them. From germline, CDR1 is SQVTM and CDR2 ANQGSEA. The CDR3 loop reads CSVEGGLGTEAFF. The CDR3 DNA reads as TGCAGCGTTGAGGGAGGGCTTGGCACTGAAGCTTTCTTT.

The genes are TRBV6-1 and TRBJ1-2; the match to TRBD1 covers 7 bases. The J segment lost 5 bases and the V segment lost 2 bases, leaving 5 bases of the junction unmatched. This CDR3 has 14 residues. Per germline, CDR1 MNHNS and CDR2 SASEGT. The CDR3 loop reads CASSELDREYGYTF. CDR3 nucleotide sequence: TGTGCCAGCAGTGAATTAGACAGGGAATATGGCTACACCTTC.

The CDR3 coding sequence is TGTGCCAGCAGCTACCGTAGCTCTGGGGCCAACGTCCTGACTTTC. It is translated as CASSYRSSGANVLTF. The rearrangement links TRBV7-9 to TRBJ2-6; D is undetermined. The CDR3 loop spans 15 amino acids. From germline, CDR1 is SEHNR and CDR2 FQNEAQ (reference sequence). V was cut by 4 bases and J by 0 bases, with 7 bases left in between.

For the CDR3, the DNA is TGTGCCACGGGTCCCCCGATAGGTCTGAAGACCTACGAGCAGTACTTC. Its protein is CATGPPIGLKTYEQYF. This chain links TRBV2 with TRBJ2-7; no clear D. Trimming cost V 10 bases and J 2 bases, with 24 bases left between them. The length of the CDR3 is 16 residues. The germline V gene has CDR1 SNHLY and CDR2 FYNNEI.

The chain joins TRBV19 to TRBJ2-5, with 8 bases matching TRBD1. J gave up 2 bases and V 7 bases, and 3 bases lay outside the gene matches. CDR1 LNHDA and CDR2 SQIVND come from the germline V gene (reference sequence). The CDR3 contains 13 residues. The CDR3 protein is CASIGDRQETQYF. As DNA, the CDR3 is TGTGCCAGTATTGGGGACAGGCAAGAGACCCAGTACTTC.

V is TRBV7-6 and J is TRBJ2-4, with 7 bases identical to TRBD2. CDR3 length: 19 residues. In germline, CDR1 is SGHVS, CDR2 FNYEAQ. The J segment lost 3 bases and the V segment lost 3 bases, leaving 17 bases of the junction unmatched. The CDR3 region is CASSLYLWGGQVGKNIQYF. The CDR3 nucleotides are TGTGCCAGCAGCTTGTATCTATGGGGGGGTCAGGTGGGCAAAAACATTCAGTACTTC.

The chain recombines TRBV10-3 with TRBJ2-7, with D possibly being TRBD1 (6 bases). The germline V and J ends were trimmed by 5 bases and 7 bases, with 15 bases remaining between them. This CDR3 is built from 13 residues. CDR1 and CDR2 (germline): ENHRY, SYGVKD. The CDR3 nucleotides read TGTGCCATCAGTAGCAGGGGTCTTGGGGAGCAGTACTTC. This sequence encodes CAISSRGLGEQYF.

This chain uses TRBV2 with TRBJ2-3, with 12 bases aligning to TRBD2. V lost 5 bases and J lost 5; bases outside the gene matches: 5. CDR1 SNHLY and CDR2 FYNNEI come from the germline V gene. The CDR3 contains 15 residues. The CDR3 coding sequence is TGTGCCAGCAGTAAAAGGACTAGCGGGGTAGATACGCAGTATTTT. Translation: CASSKRTSGVDTQYF.